This TCR beta chain was identified in a study of T-cell reconstitution after alpha-beta-depleted transplantation in children. The trim removed 5 bases at V and 1 base at J, leaving 6 bases unmatched. The CDR3 spans 16 residues. Preparing the TCRbeta library involved the use of unique molecular identifiers. MiXCR was run by TCRdb on the PCR reads, yielding one entry per CDR3 protein. The sample holds around 600,000 distinct CDR3 sequences, roughly 15% seen once. Sequences were derived from PBMCs from the stem cell graft donor, sampled from the stem cell graft. The TCR sequence derives from a human donor who donated a stem cell graft to a child with acute myeloid leukemia. The V and J genes are TRBV12-3 or TRBV12-4 and TRBJ2-2, with TRBD2 matching over 8 bases. The CDR3 is CASSLYGTRNTGELFF. The CDR3 coding sequence is TGTGCCAGCAGTCTCTACGGGACTAGGAACACCGGGGAGCTGTTTTTT.